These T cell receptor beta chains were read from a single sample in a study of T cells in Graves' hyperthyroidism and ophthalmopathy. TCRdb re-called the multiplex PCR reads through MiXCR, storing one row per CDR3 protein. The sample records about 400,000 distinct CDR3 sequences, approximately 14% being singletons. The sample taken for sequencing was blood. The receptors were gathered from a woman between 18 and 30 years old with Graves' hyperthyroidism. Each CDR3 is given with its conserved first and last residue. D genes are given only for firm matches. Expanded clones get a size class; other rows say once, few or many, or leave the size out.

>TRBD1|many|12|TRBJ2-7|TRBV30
CAWDRGWSEQYF
TGTGCCTGGGACAGGGGGTGGTCCGAGCAGTACTTC
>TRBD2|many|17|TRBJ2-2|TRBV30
CAWQSWAGRGGTGELFF
TGTGCCTGGCAGAGTTGGGCCGGGAGGGGGGGCACCGGGGAGCTGTTTTTT
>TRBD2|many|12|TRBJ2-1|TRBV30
CAWSVSGDEQFF
TGTGCCTGGAGTGTAAGCGGGGATGAGCAGTTCTTC
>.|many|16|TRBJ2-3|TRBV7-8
CASSPWRAGGTDTQYF
TGTGCCAGCAGCCCTTGGAGGGCCGGTGGCACAGATACGCAGTATTTT
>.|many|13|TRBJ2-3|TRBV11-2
CASSLDPGDTQYF
TGTGCCAGCAGCCTCGACCCGGGAGATACGCAGTATTTT
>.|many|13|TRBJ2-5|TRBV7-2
CASSFGTQETQYF
TGTGCCAGCAGTTTCGGGACTCAAGAGACCCAGTACTTC
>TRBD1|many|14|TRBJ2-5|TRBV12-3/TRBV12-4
CASSSWTGGETQYF
TGTGCCAGCAGTTCCTGGACAGGGGGAGAGACCCAGTACTTC
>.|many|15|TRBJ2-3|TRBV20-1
CSARDLGGSTDTQYF
TGCAGTGCTAGAGATCTCGGCGGGAGCACAGATACGCAGTATTTT
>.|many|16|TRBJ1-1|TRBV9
CASSVGPGVLNTEAFF
TGTGCCAGCAGCGTCGGGCCAGGGGTCTTGAACACTGAAGCTTTCTTT
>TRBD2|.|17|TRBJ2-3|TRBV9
CASSVPTSGVGTDTQYF
TGTGCCAGCAGCGTACCGACTAGCGGGGTGGGCACAGATACGCAGTATTTT
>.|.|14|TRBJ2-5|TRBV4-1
CASSQDSGEETQYF
TGCGCCAGCAGCCAAGATTCGGGAGAAGAGACCCAGTACTTC
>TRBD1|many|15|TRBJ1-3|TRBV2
CASSGTGGNGNTIYF
TGTGCCAGCAGTGGGACAGGGGGCAATGGAAACACCATATATTTT
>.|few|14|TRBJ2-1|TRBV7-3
CASSPPGPHNEQFF
TGTGCCAGCAGCCCCCCGGGACCACACAATGAGCAGTTCTTC
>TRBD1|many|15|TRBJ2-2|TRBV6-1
CASRRGGIDTGELFF
TGTGCCAGCAGGAGAGGGGGCATCGACACCGGGGAGCTGTTTTTT
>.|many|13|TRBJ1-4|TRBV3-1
CASSQASSEKLFF
TGTGCCAGCAGCCAAGCGTCCTCTGAAAAACTGTTTTTT
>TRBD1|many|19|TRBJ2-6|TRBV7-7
CASSLGTGGSLSGANVLTF
TGTGCTAGCAGCCTGGGGACAGGGGGGTCGTTGTCTGGGGCCAACGTCCTGACTTTC
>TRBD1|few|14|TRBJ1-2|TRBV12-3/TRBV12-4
CANSLLRTGGGYTF
TGTGCCAACAGTTTACTACGGACAGGGGGAGGCTACACCTTC
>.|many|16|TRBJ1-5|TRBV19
CASSPGRSTSNQPQHF
TGTGCCAGTAGCCCCGGCAGATCTACGAGCAATCAGCCCCAGCATTTT
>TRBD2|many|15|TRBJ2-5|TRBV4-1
CASSQEGTSGVIQYF
TGCGCCAGCAGCCAAGAGGGGACTAGCGGGGTAATCCAGTACTTC
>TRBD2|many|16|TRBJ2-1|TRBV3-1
CASSQDSTSGSNEQFF
TGTGCCAGCAGCCAAGATTCCACTAGCGGATCCAATGAGCAGTTCTTC
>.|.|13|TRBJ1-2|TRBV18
CASSPLGPAGYTF
TGTGCCAGCTCACCCTTAGGCCCCGCTGGATACACCTTC
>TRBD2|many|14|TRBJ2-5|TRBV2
CASIGGTSKETQYF
TGTGCCAGCATTGGCGGGACTAGTAAAGAGACCCAGTACTTC
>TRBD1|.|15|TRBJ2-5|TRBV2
CASSAGQGVEETQYF
TGTGCCAGCAGCGCGGGACAGGGAGTGGAAGAGACCCAGTACTTC
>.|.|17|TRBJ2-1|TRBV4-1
CASSQDVGVLSYNEQFF
TGCGCCAGCAGCCAAGATGTGGGAGTCCTCTCCTACAATGAGCAGTTCTTC
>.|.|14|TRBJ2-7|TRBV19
CASSIAAGSYEQYF
TGTGCCAGTAGTATAGCGGCAGGTAGCTACGAGCAGTACTTC
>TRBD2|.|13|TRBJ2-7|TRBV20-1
CSARVAGTYEQYF
TGCAGTGCTAGAGTAGCGGGTACCTACGAGCAGTACTTC
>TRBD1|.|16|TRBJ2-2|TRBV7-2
CASSPAGGFYTGELFF
TGTGCCAGCAGCCCGGCAGGGGGCTTTTACACCGGGGAGCTGTTTTTT
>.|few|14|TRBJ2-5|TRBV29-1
CSVDSGRGQETQYF
TGCAGCGTTGATTCGGGTAGGGGCCAAGAGACCCAGTACTTC